The T cell receptor (beta chain) under discussion was sequenced for a study of blood T cell repertoires in COVID-19. As for the study in general: COVID-19 samples from acute and convalescent phases originated in the United States, Italy and Spain.

V was trimmed by 1 base and J by 4 bases, leaving 7 bases between them. The CDR3 extends over 13 amino acids. TCRdb's table, derived via immunoSEQ multiplex PCR, lists solely in-frame clones and lacks some. The sample lists about 72,000 clones; more than 80% were seen once. The TCR comes from a woman of 80 years or more with active or convalescent COVID-19. The sample comprised peripheral blood. V and J are TRBV12-3 or TRBV12-4 and TRBJ1-1; D unclear. CDR3 sequence (DNA): TGTGCCAGCAGTTTAGTAGCGGGCACTGAAGCTTTCTTT. This gives the protein CASSLVAGTEAFF.